This passage covers 20 T cell receptor beta chains from one sample sequenced in a study of blood T cells in healthy people across ages. A J-beta primer mix and a sample-barcoded 5' primer were used in a second PCR of about 7 to 12 cycles. TCRdb re-derived calls from the 5' RACE reads in MiXCR, one entry per CDR3 protein. The table includes 1.8 million or so distinct CDR3 sequences, roughly 43% detected once. Sequencing was performed on blood. Receptors originate from a human donor in good health.

This chain links TRBV14 with TRBJ1-1; D is unclear. Germline V gene sequence: CDR1 SGHDN, CDR2 FVKESK. V lost 0 bases, J lost 6 bases, and 14 bases lay in between. The CDR3 has 15 amino acids. The CDR3 region is CASSQDLGTGSEAFF. The CDR3 DNA reads as TGTGCCAGCAGCCAAGATCTCGGAACCGGGTCTGAAGCTTTCTTT.

V gene TRBV4-3 combines with J gene TRBJ2-3; no definite D call. Per germline, CDR1 LGHNA and CDR2 YSLEER. Trimming cost V 0 bases and J 0 bases, with 4 bases left between them. This CDR3 has 14 residues. CDR3 DNA: TGCGCCAGCAGCCAAGATGCCAGCACAGATACGCAGTATTTT. Its protein is CASSQDASTDTQYF.

V gene TRBV20-1 combines with J gene TRBJ2-7; D uncertain. The CDR3 sequence is 16 residues long. V shed 0 bases and J shed 2 bases, with 17 bases lying between them. Germline V gene data show CDR1 as DFQATT and CDR2 as SNEGSKA (reference sequence). CDR3 coding DNA: TGCAGTGCTAGAGATGAAGTTTGGGCAGGAACCTACGAGCAGTACTTC. This sequence encodes CSARDEVWAGTYEQYF.

Details on this clonotype: A much larger clone lies a single base off, so this may be a read error. The rearrangement joins TRBV2 to TRBJ2-3; TRBD2 matches 10 bases. Germline-derived CDR1 and CDR2 are SNHLY and FYNNEI. The CDR3 has 14 amino acids. The junction had 8 bases not matched to a gene; V was cut back by 8 bases and J by 6 bases. CDR3 nucleotide sequence: TGTGCCAGCGGTCAGGAGACTAGCGGGGATACGCAGTATTTT. This codes for CASGQETSGDTQYF. Full variable domain (rest looked up from reference TRBV2 and TRBJ2-3): EPEVTQTPSHQVTQMGQEVILRCVPISNHLYFYWYRQILGQKVEFLVSFYNNEISEKSEIFDDQFSVERPDGSNFTLKIRSTKLEDSAMYFCASGQETSGDTQYFGPGTRLTVL.

Comment on this clonotype: This clone may be a read error of a much larger clone one base away. V and J are TRBV4-3 and TRBJ2-6, with D uncertain. Germline loops: CDR1 LGHNA, CDR2 YSLEER. This CDR3 has 16 residues. CDR3: CASSTRLSSRANVLTF. The CDR3 nucleotides are TGCGCCAGCAGCACACGACTGAGCTCTAGGGCCAACGTCCTGACTTTC.

J is TRBJ2-7 and V is TRBV20-1, with 9 positions matching TRBD1. CDR1 DFQATT and CDR2 SNEGSKA come from the germline V gene (reference sequence). With V trimmed by 4 bases and J by 3 bases, 7 bases remained unmatched. This CDR3 is built from 14 residues. CDR3 region: CSAKRGDRDYEQYF. DNA for the CDR3: TGCAGTGCTAAGAGAGGGGACAGGGACTACGAGCAGTACTTC.

V and J are TRBV20-1 and TRBJ2-3, with D unclear. The CDR3 is made up of 14 amino acids. V lost 0 bases and J lost 4, with 11 bases in between. Germline V gene lookup returns CDR1 DFQATT and CDR2 SNEGSKA (reference sequence). As DNA, the CDR3 is TGCAGTGCTAGAGATTTAAAAAGGGCAGATACGCAGTATTTT. Translation: CSARDLKRADTQYF.

Points on this clonotype: The junction shows a germline mismatch at one end, possibly a read error. The CDR3 spells CDSSLWRAGPDTQYF. DNA of the CDR3: TGTGACAGCAGCTTATGGAGGGCGGGACCGGATACGCAGTATTTT. The rearrangement links TRBV7-2 to TRBJ2-3; maybe TRBD2 (6 bases). CDR1 and CDR2 (germline): SGHTA, FQGNSA. The length of the CDR3 is 15 residues.

With regard to this clonotype: This may come from a read error, since a much larger clone is one base off. The chain carries TRBV29-1 and TRBJ2-1, with D possibly matching TRBD1 (5 bases). The CDR3 loop spans 13 amino acids. V gave up 1 base and J gave up 6 bases, with 10 bases separating them. CDR1 and CDR2 from the germline V gene are SQVTM and ANQGSEA. CDR3 amino acids: CSVEGGACNEQFF. DNA of the CDR3: TGCAGCGTTGAAGGGGGCGCATGCAATGAGCAGTTCTTC.

Only a few counts were recorded for this clonotype. The chain has TRBV12-3 or TRBV12-4 and TRBJ2-2; D is perhaps TRBD1 or TRBD2 (5 bases each). The CDR3 is made up of 13 amino acids. Trimming removed 6 bases from V and 6 bases from J, with 11 bases in between. The CDR3 DNA sequence: TGTGCCAGCAGCATGGGGGTATCCGGGGAGCTGTTTTTT. Protein: CASSMGVSGELFF.

V is TRBV24-1 and J is TRBJ2-3; D is unresolved. CDR3 length equals 13 residues. V was pared by 5 bases and J by 6 bases, with 11 bases between. Germline lookup yields CDR1 KGHDR and CDR2 SFDVKD. CDR3 region: CATSVAVGDTQYF. The CDR3 DNA reads as TGTGCCACCAGTGTTGCGGTCGGGGATACGCAGTATTTT.

The CDR3 region has the DNA TGCGCCAGCGAGGGTCATGAGCAGTTCTTC. The encoded protein is CASEGHEQFF. The chain employs TRBV10-2 and TRBJ2-1; the D gene is possibly TRBD2 (5 bases). CDR3 length: 10 residues. The germline V gene encodes CDR1 WSHSY and CDR2 SAAADI. With 8 bases removed from V and 8 bases from J, the gap between germline ends came to 7 bases.

This rearrangement joins TRBV10-3 to TRBJ2-3; D is unclear. Per germline, CDR1 ENHRY and CDR2 SYGVKD. V was trimmed by 10 bases and J by 4 bases, leaving 6 bases between them. The CDR3 totals 10 residues. CDR3 in amino acids: CATQADTQYF. The CDR3 DNA sequence: TGTGCCACCCAAGCAGATACGCAGTATTTT.

The chain uses TRBV7-2 and TRBJ1-2, with 10 bases matching TRBD1. This CDR3 is built from 15 residues. CDR1 is SGHTA, CDR2 FQGNSA, per germline. With 1 base clipped from V and 6 bases from J, the junction kept 5 bases outside the gene matches. This chain's CDR3 is CASSLDRTGGNGYTF. CDR3 sequence (DNA): TGTGCCAGCAGCTTAGATCGGACAGGGGGTAATGGCTACACCTTC. The full variable domain, in which reference TRBV7-2 and TRBJ1-2 provide the parts outside the CDR3, is GAGVSQSPSNKVTEKGKDVELRCDPISGHTALYWYRQSLGQGLEFLIYFQGNSAPDKSGLPSDRFSAERTGGSVSTLTIQRTQQEDSAVYLCASSLDRTGGNGYTFGSGTRLTVV.

This clonotype turned up a few times. The chain employs TRBV5-1 and TRBJ2-1; D might be TRBD2 (6 bases). The CDR3 covers 14 residues. Trimming removed 6 bases at V and 5 bases at J, with 15 bases between. Germline CDR1 SGHRS, CDR2 YFSETQ. Here the CDR3 reads CASKTGAGNNEQFF. CDR3 sequence (DNA): TGCGCCAGCAAAACGGGAGCAGGGAACAATGAGCAGTTCTTC.

The gene calls are TRBV4-2 and TRBJ2-3; TRBD2 aligns across 7 bases. The J segment lost 9 bases and the V segment lost 0 bases, leaving 21 bases of the junction unmatched. Germline CDR1 LGHNA, CDR2 YNFKEQ. CDR3 length: 19 residues. This chain's CDR3 is CASSQELWVGGGDLGTQYF. The DNA of the CDR3 is TGTGCCAGCAGCCAAGAGTTATGGGTGGGCGGGGGAGATTTAGGCACGCAGTATTTT.

This clonotype was observed a few times. One end of the junction varies from germline; a read error may be responsible. The V gene is TRBV28, the J gene TRBJ2-3, with unresolved D. CDR3 length: 11 amino acids. The V gene's germline CDR1 is MDHEN and CDR2 SYDVKM. CDR3 bases: TGTGCCGGCAGTTTAGTAGATACGCAGTATTTT. It encodes CAGSLVDTQYF.

The chain combines TRBV16 with TRBJ2-1; no reliable D call. This CDR3 has 12 residues. V was clipped by 6 bases and J by 12 bases, with 15 bases between them. Looked up from germline, CDR1 is KGHSY and CDR2 is FQNENV. The CDR3 spells CASSPDPLRQFF. The CDR3 bases are TGTGCCAGCAGTCCTGACCCCCTAAGGCAGTTCTTC.

The rearrangement uses TRBV9 and TRBJ2-2; D unresolved. Per the germline V gene, CDR1 is SGDLS and CDR2 is YYNGEE. The CDR3 sequence is 17 residues long. V shed 0 bases and J shed 0 bases, with 12 bases lying between them. The chain's CDR3 is CASSVEGKAPNTGELFF. The CDR3 coding sequence is TGTGCCAGCAGCGTAGAGGGCAAGGCCCCGAACACCGGGGAGCTGTTTTTT.

This chain links TRBV28 with TRBJ2-1; 13 nucleotides match TRBD2. After removal of 7 bases from V and 8 bases from J, the junction contained 8 bases not matched to a gene. The CDR3 sequence is 15 residues long. CDR1 MDHEN and CDR2 SYDVKM come from the germline V gene. CDR3 sequence (DNA): TGTGCCAGCATGCGACTAGCGGGGGGCGGGGATGAGCAGTTCTTC. It specifies CASMRLAGGGDEQFF.